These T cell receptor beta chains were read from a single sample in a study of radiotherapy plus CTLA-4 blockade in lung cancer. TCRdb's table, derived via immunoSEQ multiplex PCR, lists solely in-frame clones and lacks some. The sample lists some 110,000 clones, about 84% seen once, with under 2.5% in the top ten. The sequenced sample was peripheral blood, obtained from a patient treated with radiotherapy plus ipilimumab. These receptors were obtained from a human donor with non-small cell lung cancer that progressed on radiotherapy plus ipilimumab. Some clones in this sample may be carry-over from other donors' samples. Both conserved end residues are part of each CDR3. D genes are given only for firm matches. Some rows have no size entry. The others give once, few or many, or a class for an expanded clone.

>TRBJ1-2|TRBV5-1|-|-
TGCGCCAGCAGCTTGGACAGGCTCAAGGGCTACACCTTC
CASSLDRLKGYTF
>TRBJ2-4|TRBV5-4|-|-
TGTGCCAGCAGCTTGTTACCCCTAGCCAAAAACATTCAGTACTTC
CASSLLPLAKNIQYF
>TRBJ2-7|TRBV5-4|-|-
TGTGCCAGCAGCTTGGGAGCGGAGAGCTCCTACGAGCAGTACTTC
CASSLGAESSYEQYF
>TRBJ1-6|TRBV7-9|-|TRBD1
TGTGCCAGCAGCCCCCCGGGGACAGTTGATTCACCCCTCCACTTT
CASSPPGTVDSPLHF
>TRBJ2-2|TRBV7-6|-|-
TGTGCCAGCAGTTTTGGGGGGCCAAAAGCCGGGGAGCTGTTTTTT
CASSFGGPKAGELFF
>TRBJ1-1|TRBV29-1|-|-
TGCAGCGCCAGGGGTCAAAAAGGTCTCAAGAACACTGAAGCTTTCTTT
CSARGQKGLKNTEAFF
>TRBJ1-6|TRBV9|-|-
TGTGCCAGCAGCGTAGTACAGAATAATTCACCCCTCCACTTT
CASSVVQNNSPLHF
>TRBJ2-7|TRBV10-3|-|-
TGTGCCATCACCATCGGGCAGGGGAATGAATACGAGCAGTACTTC
CAITIGQGNEYEQYF
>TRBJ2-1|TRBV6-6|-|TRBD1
TGTGCCAGCAGATTAGCCGGGACAGATACCTACAATGAGCAGTTCTTC
CASRLAGTDTYNEQFF
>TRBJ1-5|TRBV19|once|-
TGTGCCAGTAGTATATACATAAGGCAGCCCCAGCATTTT
CASSIYIRQPQHF
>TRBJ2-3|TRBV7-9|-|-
TGTGCCAGCAGTCGCGGTTGGGATACGCAGTATTTT
CASSRGWDTQYF